A single sample is the source of the 9 T cell receptor beta chains below, sequenced in a study of cytomegalovirus exposure and HLA in healthy donors. PCR amplification relied on 60 Vbeta primers (plus 13 Jbeta primers). Only in-frame clones appear in the TCRdb table, and some are missing; sequencing was by immunoSEQ multiplex PCR. The profile shows some 150,000 clones, roughly four fifths of them singletons. The sequenced material came from PBMCs. These receptors all stem from a man younger than 30 in good health and CMV-seropositive.

The chain links TRBV30 to TRBJ1-1, with 7 bases that match TRBD1. Per the germline V gene, CDR1 is GTSNPN and CDR2 is SVGIG (reference sequence). CDR3 length: 15 residues. The V gene end was trimmed by 2 bases and the J gene end by 1 base; junction bases not matched to a gene: 7. In nucleotides, the CDR3 is TGTGCCTGGAGTCCTAGGGGGCTCGGGAACACTGAAGCTTTCTTT. This codes for CAWSPRGLGNTEAFF.

In its sample, this clone was seen a few times. The chain links TRBV5-1 to TRBJ2-6, with D perhaps matching TRBD2 (6 bases). The CDR3 covers 15 residues. The V end was cut by 4 bases, the J end by 0 bases, with 8 bases between. Germline V gives CDR1 SGHRS, CDR2 YFSETQ. This CDR3 reads CASSGGDSGANVLTF. The CDR3 region has the DNA TGCGCCAGCAGCGGCGGGGACTCTGGGGCCAACGTCCTGACTTTC.

The chain is built from TRBV5-1 and TRBJ2-3; no clear D. The CDR3 consists of 12 residues. CDR1 is SGHRS, CDR2 YFSETQ, per germline. V dropped 0 bases and J dropped 3 bases, with 2 bases sitting between them. CDR3 loop: CASSLATDTQYF. CDR3 sequence (DNA): TGCGCCAGCAGCTTGGCGACAGATACGCAGTATTTT.

The chain carries TRBV5-6 and TRBJ2-7, with 8 bases aligning to TRBD1. The CDR3 extends over 14 amino acids. Unmatched junction bases numbered 7, after V lost 4 bases and J lost 4 bases. Germline values: CDR1 SGHDT, CDR2 YYEEEE. The CDR3 DNA follows: TGTGCCAGCAGCCTCAGACAGGGGAAGTACGAGCAGTACTTC. Translated, it gives CASSLRQGKYEQYF.

In its sample, this clone was seen a few times. The chain uses TRBV5-4 and TRBJ2-2, with D unresolved. This CDR3 has 14 amino acids. V lost 6 bases and J lost 2, with 11 bases in between. The germline V gene has CDR1 SGHNT and CDR2 YYREEE (reference sequence). The CDR3 region has the DNA TGTGCCAGCAAAGGTACAGTTAACACCGGGGAGCTGTTTTTT. It translates to CASKGTVNTGELFF.

The rearrangement links TRBV27 to TRBJ2-7; the D gene is possibly TRBD2 (5 bases). This CDR3 contains 15 residues. Germline CDR1 reads MNHEY; CDR2 reads SMNVEV (reference sequence). Deletions cut 5 bases from V and 2 bases from J, with 16 bases between. DNA for the CDR3: TGTGCCAGCAGTCCACGCTCCGGGAAACCCTACGAGCAGTACTTC. It is translated as CASSPRSGKPYEQYF.

J is TRBJ2-3 and V is TRBV7-9; no firm D call. V lost 7 bases and J 3 bases, leaving 14 bases between the germline ends. Germline values: CDR1 SEHNR, CDR2 FQNEAQ (reference sequence). This CDR3 has 14 amino acids. CDR3 region: CASIPRIHTDTQYF. CDR3 bases: TGTGCCAGCATCCCCAGGATCCATACAGATACGCAGTATTTT.

The rearrangement links TRBV4-1 to TRBJ1-1; 11 bases agree with TRBD1. The CDR3 has 16 residues. CDR1 MGHRA and CDR2 YSYEKL come from the germline V gene. The J segment lost 6 bases and the V segment lost 1 base, leaving 7 bases of the junction unmatched. The DNA for the CDR3 is TGCGCCAGCAGCCAAGGGATGGGACAGGGGGGACCTGAAGCTTTCTTT. This sequence encodes CASSQGMGQGGPEAFF.

V usage is TRBV30 and J usage is TRBJ1-5; possible D gene TRBD1, 6 bases. This CDR3 region has 15 residues. V dropped 1 base and J dropped 2 bases, with 12 bases sitting between them. Germline V lookup: CDR1 GTSNPN, CDR2 SVGIG (reference sequence). For the CDR3, the DNA is TGTGCCTGGAGTGCTACACAGGGACGCAATCAGCCCCAGCATTTT. Its protein is CAWSATQGRNQPQHF.